The TCR beta chain under discussion was sequenced for a study of beta chain features in type 1 diabetes. This clone has more than one count but fewer than ten. The V gene lost 5 bases and the J gene lost 3 bases, with 26 bases spanning the gap. The CDR3 extends over 18 amino acids. Germline V lookup: CDR1 SGHAT, CDR2 FQNNGV. Since all of the isolated RNA was reverse transcribed, expressed TCRB transcripts were what got sequenced. Generated by immunoSEQ multiplex PCR, the TCRdb table keeps only in-frame clones and is missing some. The sample has 200,000 to 250,000 clones, less than 35% seen once. The TCR sequence derives from a man aged 30 to 39 in good health. The specimen was central memory CD4+ T cells from blood. V usage is TRBV11-2 and J usage is TRBJ2-7; TRBD1 or TRBD2 may be the D gene (6 bases each). CDR3 DNA sequence: TGTGCCAGCAGCCCATCCGGGGGCAGCGGATCATGGGGCTACGAGCAGTACTTC. It is translated as CASSPSGGSGSWGYEQYF.